The 10 T cell receptor beta chains reported below all come from one sample, sequenced in a study of shared clonotypes between healthy human individuals. CD45RO-negative CD8 cells positively selected for CCR7 made up the naive population, which excluded terminally differentiated effector memory CD45RA+ cells. The table came from immunoSEQ multiplex PCR; TCRdb's copy has only in-frame clones and leaves some out. The data contain 650,000 to 800,000 clones, just over 90% of them singletons. Sample: naive CD8+ T cells sorted from blood. Receptor source: a man under 40 in good health.

This chain connects TRBV27 to TRBJ2-7, with 13 bases matching TRBD2. CDR3 length: 17 residues. The V gene end was trimmed by 4 bases and the J gene end by 4 bases; junction bases not matched to a gene: 10. The germline V gene has CDR1 MNHEY and CDR2 SMNVEV (reference sequence). CDR3 residues: CASSSPRGLAGRYEQYF. The CDR3 DNA sequence: TGTGCCAGCAGTTCCCCACGGGGACTAGCGGGGAGATACGAGCAGTACTTC.

This clone was found a few times. The chain links TRBV29-1 to TRBJ1-4; no clear D gene. From germline, CDR1 is SQVTM and CDR2 ANQGSEA. The CDR3 is 15 amino acids. Trimming took 4 bases from V and 0 from J, leaving 12 bases between them. The CDR3 spells CSVARPGTTNEKLFF. The CDR3 DNA follows: TGCAGCGTTGCGAGACCGGGAACAACTAATGAAAAACTGTTTTTT.

This clone was observed a handful of times. The chain links TRBV27 to TRBJ2-7; the D gene is possibly TRBD2 (5 bases). V was shortened by 5 bases and J by 0 bases, with 11 bases between the two germline ends. The CDR3 sequence is 14 residues long. Germline CDR1 and CDR2: MNHEY and SMNVEV (reference sequence). The CDR3 DNA is TGTGCCAGCAGTCCGAAGACTAACTCCTACGAGCAGTACTTC. Protein: CASSPKTNSYEQYF.

J is TRBJ2-3 and V is TRBV14; D gene ambiguous. CDR1 and CDR2 (germline): SGHDN, FVKESK. The CDR3 runs to 17 residues. V was shortened by 1 base and J by 3 bases, with 17 bases between the two germline ends. The CDR3 DNA sequence: TGTGCCAGCAGCCAAGGGGTGGGCAGCCGGAAAACAGATACGCAGTATTTT. Protein product: CASSQGVGSRKTDTQYF.

The chain employs TRBV4-1 and TRBJ2-4; tentative D call: TRBD2 (6 bases). CDR1 MGHRA and CDR2 YSYEKL come from the germline V gene. The CDR3 covers 14 residues. Trimming cost V 1 base and J 8 bases, with 12 bases left between them. CDR3 coding DNA: TGCGCCAGCAGCCAAGTCGGGGGATCAGACATTCAGTACTTC. As protein: CASSQVGGSDIQYF.

This clone has only a few counts. The rearrangement joins TRBV5-1 to TRBJ2-5; 8 bases match TRBD1. CDR1 and CDR2 (germline): SGHRS, YFSETQ. The CDR3 runs to 13 residues. J lost 5 bases, V lost 0 bases, and 0 bases had no gene match. CDR3 coding DNA: TGCGCCAGCAGCTTGGGACAGGGGGAGACCCAGTACTTC. This codes for CASSLGQGETQYF.

This rearrangement joins TRBV5-6 to TRBJ1-1, with D possibly TRBD1 on 5 matching bases. This CDR3 is built from 11 residues. From germline, CDR1 is SGHDT and CDR2 YYEEEE. V shed 5 bases and J shed 7 bases, with 9 bases lying between them. The CDR3 nucleotides are TGTGCCAGCAGTGCAGGGATTGAAGCTTTCTTT. Protein sequence: CASSAGIEAFF.

J is TRBJ2-7 and V is TRBV5-8, with 7 nucleotides matching TRBD1. Germline V lookup: CDR1 SGHTS, CDR2 YDEGEE. This CDR3 has 14 amino acids. J lost 0 bases, V lost 5 bases, and 5 bases had no gene match. DNA for the CDR3: TGTGCCAGCAGACCCGGACAGGCCTCCTACGAGCAGTACTTC. As protein: CASRPGQASYEQYF.

This chain connects TRBV7-9 to TRBJ2-7; D may be TRBD2 (5 bases). Germline V CDR1 and CDR2: SEHNR, FQNEAQ (reference sequence). The CDR3 length is 13 residues. Trimming cost V 0 bases and J 3 bases, with 6 bases left between them. CDR3 sequence reads: CASSLAGLYEQYF. The CDR3 DNA reads TGTGCCAGCAGCTTAGCAGGACTCTACGAGCAGTACTTC.

The V and J genes are TRBV4-3 and TRBJ1-4; 9 bases fit TRBD1. The CDR3 is made up of 15 amino acids. Per germline, CDR1 LGHNA and CDR2 YSLEER. V lost 0 bases to trimming and J lost 8 bases; unmatched junction nucleotides: 4. CDR3 coding DNA: TGCGCCAGCAGCCAAGATGGGGGGACAGGGGAAAAACTGTTTTTT. Encoded protein: CASSQDGGTGEKLFF.